These 20 T cell receptor beta chains share one sample of origin, sequenced in a study of identical twins. TCRdb passed the 5' RACE reads through MiXCR, listing each CDR3 protein once. The data show fewer than 500,000 distinct CDR3 sequences, with less than 25% seen just once and just under 3% held by the top ten. This sample was shared with a second study, whose subject was T cells expressing NK-cell markers.

Source material: CD4+ T cells sorted from blood. All receptors derive from a woman younger than 30 in good health.

This rearrangement joins TRBV11-3 to TRBJ2-3, with D uncertain. Germline V lookup: CDR1 SGHNT, CDR2 YENEEA. V lost 1 base to trimming and J lost 2 bases, with 10 bases between them. The CDR3 covers 15 residues. CDR3 DNA: TGTGCCAGCAGCTTAGGCGACGGCCCCACAGATACGCAGTATTTT. Amino acids: CASSLGDGPTDTQYF.

V is TRBV18 and J is TRBJ2-4; D gene ambiguous. CDR1 KGHSH and CDR2 LQKENI come from the germline V gene. The V and J ends lost 3 bases and 8 bases respectively, with 11 bases between them. The CDR3 sequence is 13 residues long. This CDR3 reads CASSPVLGDIQYF. DNA of the CDR3: TGTGCCAGCTCACCGGTCCTAGGTGACATTCAGTACTTC.

CDR3 amino acids: CASKKYAKNIQYF. The CDR3 nucleotides read TGTGCCAGCAAAAAATACGCCAAAAACATTCAGTACTTC. The chain carries TRBV12-3 or TRBV12-4 and TRBJ2-4; D gene ambiguous. This CDR3 is 13 amino acids long. The V end lost 7 bases, the J end lost 1 base, and 8 bases lay between the germline ends.

The rearrangement uses TRBV10-3 and TRBJ2-1; 7 bases agree with TRBD2. This CDR3 has 14 amino acids. The germline V gene has CDR1 ENHRY and CDR2 SYGVKD. The V segment lost 8 bases and the J segment 4 bases; nucleotides outside the gene matches: 8. CDR3 sequence reads: CAIDGGRSYNEQFF. CDR3 in DNA: TGTGCCATCGACGGCGGGAGATCTTACAATGAGCAGTTCTTC.

The chain carries TRBV27 and TRBJ2-2, with D uncertain. The CDR3 consists of 8 residues. Per the germline V gene, CDR1 is MNHEY and CDR2 is SMNVEV (reference sequence). CDR3 sequence: CVTGELFF. CDR3 bases: TGTGTCACCGGGGAGCTGTTTTTT.

The rearrangement links TRBV7-9 to TRBJ2-1, with a possible D match to TRBD1 (6 bases). With 5 bases removed from V and 0 bases from J, the gap between germline ends came to 14 bases. The germline V gene has CDR1 SEHNR and CDR2 FQNEAQ (reference sequence). The CDR3 is made up of 16 amino acids. CDR3 DNA: TGTGCCAGCAGCACCCGGACAGAACGCTCCTACAATGAGCAGTTCTTC. Translation: CASSTRTERSYNEQFF.

This chain links TRBV20-1 with TRBJ2-3, with D possibly being TRBD1 (7 bases). Germline V gene data show CDR1 as DFQATT and CDR2 as SNEGSKA (reference sequence). This CDR3 comprises 14 residues. Trimming took 3 bases from V and 4 from J, leaving 14 bases between them. In nucleotides, the CDR3 is TGCAGTGCTAGCCCGGCAGGGGGGCCAGATACGCAGTATTTT. This encodes CSASPAGGPDTQYF.

This chain joins TRBV12-3 or TRBV12-4 and TRBJ2-5; TRBD2 agrees at 7 bases. This CDR3 region has 12 residues. Unmatched junction bases numbered 8, after V lost 9 bases and J lost 7 bases. The CDR3 DNA reads as TGTGCCAGTACCCGGGAGGCGGGGACCCAGTACTTC. This codes for CASTREAGTQYF.

This clonotype was recorded a few times. V gene TRBV29-1 combines with J gene TRBJ1-2, with D unresolved. The ends were cut back, 1 base at V and 5 bases at J, with 8 bases in the middle. Germline CDR1 reads SQVTM; CDR2 reads ANQGSEA. There are 12 residues in the CDR3. The CDR3 coding sequence is TGCAGCGTTGAAGCAGGCGGGTATGGCTACACCTTC. It is translated as CSVEAGGYGYTF.

This clonotype has just a few counts. The CDR3 loop is CASSFGSGAFQETQYF. The CDR3 coding sequence is TGCGCCAGCAGCTTTGGGTCGGGGGCGTTTCAAGAGACCCAGTACTTC. The chain is built from TRBV5-1 and TRBJ2-5, with D tentatively TRBD1 or TRBD2 (6 bases each). Germline CDR1 SGHRS, CDR2 YFSETQ. There are 16 residues in the CDR3. Trimming removed 2 bases from V and 2 bases from J, with 16 bases in between. Filled out from reference TRBV5-1 and TRBJ2-5, the complete variable domain reads KAGVTQTPRYLIKTRGQQVTLSCSPISGHRSVSWYQQTPGQGLQFLFEYFSETQRNKGNFPGRFSGRQFSNSRSEMNVSTLELGDSALYLCASSFGSGAFQETQYFGPGTRLLVL.

Only a few counts were recorded for this clonotype. J is TRBJ1-2 and V is TRBV4-2, with 7 bases identical to TRBD1. CDR1 is LGHNA, CDR2 YNFKEQ, per germline. The CDR3 runs to 13 residues. The V gene end was trimmed by 6 bases and the J gene end by 2 bases; junction bases not matched to a gene: 3. The CDR3 reads CASRQTGNYGYTF. The CDR3 region has the DNA TGTGCCAGCAGGCAGACAGGGAACTATGGCTACACCTTC.

This clonotype was seen only a few times. The V gene is TRBV7-2, the J gene TRBJ2-1; 12 bases are a match to TRBD2. The trim removed 6 bases at V and 9 bases at J, leaving 12 bases unmatched. The CDR3 has 16 amino acids. CDR1 SGHTA and CDR2 FQGNSA come from the germline V gene. CDR3 coding DNA: TGTGCCAGCAGTCCCCCTCTAGCGGGAGGGCCTAGTGAGCAGTTCTTC. Its protein product is CASSPPLAGGPSEQFF.

This clonotype was recorded at least ten times. The chain is built from TRBV20-1 and TRBJ1-1, with D possibly matching TRBD1 (6 bases). Germline V gives CDR1 DFQATT, CDR2 SNEGSKA (reference sequence). Trimming cost V 6 bases and J 7 bases, with 12 bases left between them. This CDR3 is built from 11 residues. DNA for the CDR3: TGCAGTGCCCGGACAGAGAATGAAGCTTTCTTT. This translates into CSARTENEAFF.

This clonotype was detected a few times. The chain carries TRBV6-5 and TRBJ1-1; possibly TRBD1 for D (5 bases). From germline, CDR1 is MNHEY and CDR2 SVGAGI. V was pared by 2 bases and J by 5 bases, with 12 bases between. This CDR3 region has 14 residues. This chain's CDR3 is CASSYEGRRTEAFF. CDR3 DNA: TGTGCCAGCAGTTACGAGGGGCGGCGGACTGAAGCTTTCTTT.

This clonotype turned up a few times. This chain connects TRBV6-1 to TRBJ2-7, with 13 bases aligning to TRBD2. Losses at the gene ends were 10 bases for V and 7 bases for J; bases not matched to a gene: 7. Germline values: CDR1 MNHNS, CDR2 SASEGT. This CDR3 spans 13 amino acids. The CDR3 is CAISGTSGAEQYF. As DNA, the CDR3 is TGTGCCATCTCCGGGACTAGCGGGGCGGAGCAGTACTTC.

The chain uses TRBV6-2 or TRBV6-3 and TRBJ2-3; D gene ambiguous. The CDR3 loop spans 12 amino acids. V lost 0 bases to trimming and J lost 7 bases, with 5 bases between them. From germline, CDR1 is MNHEY and CDR2 SVGEGT. The CDR3 nucleotides read TGTGCCAGCAGTTACTCGAAAAATACGCAGTATTTT. This encodes CASSYSKNTQYF.

This chain connects TRBV5-1 to TRBJ2-1; 7 bases are a match to TRBD1. This CDR3 has 14 amino acids. In germline, CDR1 is SGHRS, CDR2 YFSETQ. Losses at the gene ends were 3 bases for V and 5 bases for J; bases not matched to a gene: 5. CDR3 sequence: CASSWGQPNNEQFF. The CDR3 bases are TGCGCCAGCAGCTGGGGACAGCCAAACAATGAGCAGTTCTTC.

This chain uses TRBV5-1 with TRBJ2-7; D is possibly TRBD2 (5 bases). The V end was cut by 6 bases, the J end by 7 bases, with 20 bases between. Germline CDR1 reads SGHRS; CDR2 reads YFSETQ. The length of the CDR3 is 14 residues. The CDR3 region is CASTRDWGNREQYF. CDR3 DNA: TGCGCCAGCACTCGGGATTGGGGAAATAGAGAGCAGTACTTC.

This clonotype was detected only a few times. The chain has TRBV12-3 or TRBV12-4 and TRBJ2-7, with 7 bases aligning to TRBD1. V dropped 6 bases and J dropped 3; count of bases not matched to a gene: 5. The CDR3 has 13 amino acids. The CDR3 DNA reads TGTGCCAGCAGCTCGACAGGGAACTACGAGCAGTACTTC. This gives the protein CASSSTGNYEQYF.

V usage is TRBV7-2 and J usage is TRBJ2-5; TRBD2 agrees at 7 bases. V dropped 1 base and J dropped 2; count of bases not matched to a gene: 10. The CDR3 totals 17 residues. Germline V gene sequence: CDR1 SGHTA, CDR2 FQGNSA. The CDR3 region has the DNA TGTGCCAGCAGCTTAGGAGGCAGCGGGATCCCTCAAGAGACCCAGTACTTC. Translation gives CASSLGGSGIPQETQYF.